The 20 T cell receptor beta chains below all came from one sample that was sequenced in a study of T cell responses to AZD1222 COVID-19 vaccine. TCRdb keeps only in-frame clones here, not all; method: immunoSEQ multiplex PCR. The profile shows some 97,000 clones, over 90% of them singletons. Source: peripheral blood, taken on day 0 of AZD1222 vaccination. The origin of the receptors is an adult in good health.

The chain is built from TRBV28 and TRBJ1-5; D unresolved. Looked up from germline, CDR1 is MDHEN and CDR2 is SYDVKM. The CDR3 runs 12 residues. The germline V and J ends were trimmed by 4 bases and 7 bases, with 8 bases remaining between them. The CDR3 spells CASSSFRQPQHF. In nucleotides, the CDR3 is TGTGCCAGCAGTTCATTTAGACAGCCCCAGCATTTT.

This clone is medium-sized by share. The chain employs TRBV6-2 or TRBV6-3 and TRBJ2-5, with a weak D call TRBD1 (6 bases). This CDR3 comprises 16 residues. Deletions cut 0 bases from V and 1 base from J, with 12 bases between. Germline lookup yields CDR1 MNHEY and CDR2 SVGEGT. CDR3 sequence reads: CASSYSTDRSQETQYF. The CDR3 DNA reads TGTGCCAGCAGTTACTCCACGGACAGATCCCAAGAGACCCAGTACTTC.

V gene TRBV5-1 combines with J gene TRBJ1-2; D possibly corresponds to TRBD1 (5 bases). CDR1 is SGHRS and CDR2 is YFSETQ in the germline V gene. V shed 1 base and J shed 9 bases, with 10 bases lying between them. This CDR3 is 12 amino acids long. CDR3 bases: TGCGCCAGCAGCTTGAGGCAGGGACGCTACACCTTC. Its protein is CASSLRQGRYTF.

This chain joins TRBV7-3 and TRBJ1-1; D gene uncertain. From germline, CDR1 is SGHTA and CDR2 FQGTGA. V lost 5 bases and J lost 0, with 10 bases in between. The CDR3 has 14 amino acids. The CDR3 loop reads CASSPGLMNTEAFF. The CDR3 DNA reads as TGTGCCAGCAGCCCCGGCCTTATGAACACTGAAGCTTTCTTT.

The gene calls are TRBV5-1 and TRBJ1-5; the D is unclear. V lost 0 bases, J lost 1 base, and 2 bases lay in between. The V gene's germline CDR1 is SGHRS and CDR2 YFSETQ. The CDR3 contains 13 residues. CDR3 sequence: CASSLGSNQPQHF. CDR3 sequence (DNA): TGCGCCAGCAGCTTGGGCAGCAATCAGCCCCAGCATTTT.

The chain carries TRBV4-2 and TRBJ1-2; TRBD1 matches at 7 bases. Germline CDR1 is LGHNA and CDR2 is YNFKEQ. With V trimmed by 3 bases and J by 4 bases, 11 bases remained unmatched. CDR3 length: 16 residues. As DNA, the CDR3 is TGTGCCAGCAGCCAGCTCGACAGGGAAAGGGGCTATGGCTACACCTTC. Its protein is CASSQLDRERGYGYTF.

The rearrangement links TRBV3-1 (or the pseudogene TRBV3-2) to TRBJ2-1, with D uncertain. CDR1 is LGHDT, CDR2 YNNKEL, per germline (reference sequence). CDR3 length: 13 residues. Trimming removed 0 bases at V and 15 bases at J, with 15 bases between. CDR3 region: CASSQDLDGPRFF. The CDR3 region has the DNA TGTGCCAGCAGCCAAGATCTCGACGGGCCCCGGTTCTTC.

In this sample, this clone turned up a few times. The V call is TRBV28, the J call TRBJ2-1, with 8 bases lining up with TRBD2. The J segment lost 1 base and the V segment lost 7 bases, leaving 6 bases of the junction unmatched. The germline V gene has CDR1 MDHEN and CDR2 SYDVKM. The CDR3 is 15 residues long. The CDR3 loop is CASTSIAGSYNEQFF. In DNA, the CDR3 is TGTGCCAGCACGTCCATAGCGGGATCCTACAATGAGCAGTTCTTC.

This chain links TRBV5-4 with TRBJ1-5, with 9 bases lining up with TRBD1. Trimming removed 4 bases from V and 5 bases from J; junction bases left unmatched: 4. This CDR3 spans 14 amino acids. The germline gives CDR1 SGHNT, CDR2 YYREEE (reference sequence). For the CDR3, the DNA is TGTGCCAGCAGCCCGGGACAGGGAGATCAGCCCCAGCATTTT. It encodes CASSPGQGDQPQHF.

The CDR3 bases are TGTGCCAGCTCACCAAGGACAGGGAGAGATGAAAAACTGTTTTTT. Amino acids: CASSPRTGRDEKLFF. The J gene is TRBJ1-4, the V gene TRBV18; 8 bases line up with TRBD1. The V and J ends lost 2 bases and 6 bases, in that order; junction bases with no gene match: 5. This CDR3 has 15 amino acids. Germline values: CDR1 KGHSH, CDR2 LQKENI.

V is TRBV6-6 and J is TRBJ1-3; possibly TRBD1 for D (5 bases). The CDR3 runs to 16 residues. Germline V CDR1 and CDR2: MNHNY, SVGAGI (reference sequence). Deletions cut 6 bases from V and 5 bases from J, with 20 bases between. The DNA for the CDR3 is TGTGCCAGCAGCCCCTCGGGGGGGATCCCTAGAAACACCATATATTTT. This sequence encodes CASSPSGGIPRNTIYF.

This chain joins TRBV2 and TRBJ1-2; no reliable D call. The germline CDR1 and CDR2 sequences are SNHLY and FYNNEI. V was trimmed by 1 base and J by 2 bases, leaving 5 bases between them. The CDR3 is 13 amino acids. CDR3 region: CASSEVQNYGYTF. The CDR3 coding sequence is TGTGCCAGCAGTGAAGTCCAGAACTATGGCTACACCTTC. The complete variable domain, with remaining parts taken from reference TRBV2 and TRBJ1-2, reads EPEVTQTPSHQVTQMGQEVILRCVPISNHLYFYWYRQILGQKVEFLVSFYNNEISEKSEIFDDQFSVERPDGSNFTLKIRSTKLEDSAMYFCASSEVQNYGYTFGSGTRLTVV.

J is TRBJ2-1 and V is TRBV7-9; no clear D. V dropped 4 bases and J dropped 1 base, with 11 bases sitting between them. The CDR3 totals 15 residues. Germline lookup yields CDR1 SEHNR and CDR2 FQNEAQ (reference sequence). The CDR3 here is CASSSTTPSYNEQFF. CDR3 bases: TGTGCCAGCAGCTCCACTACCCCGTCCTACAATGAGCAGTTCTTC.

This clone appeared a single time. The chain carries TRBV7-3 and TRBJ2-1; 14 bases match TRBD2. The CDR3 consists of 15 residues. The V gene end was trimmed by 4 bases and the J gene end by 8 bases; junction bases not matched to a gene: 4. CDR1 and CDR2 (germline): SGHTA, FQGTGA. CDR3 loop: CASSSGLAGGDEQFF. CDR3 DNA: TGTGCCAGCAGCTCTGGACTAGCGGGAGGTGATGAGCAGTTCTTC. The full variable domain, completed using reference TRBV7-3 and TRBJ2-1, is GAGVSQTPSNKVTEKGKYVELRCDPISGHTALYWYRQSLGQGPEFLIYFQGTGAADDSGLPNDRFFAVRPEGSVSTLKIQRTERGDSAVYLCASSSGLAGGDEQFFGPGTRLTVL.

The genes are TRBV5-1 and TRBJ2-7; D may be TRBD1 (6 bases). Germline CDR1 is SGHRS and CDR2 is YFSETQ. The CDR3 contains 16 residues. V gave up 4 bases and J gave up 3 bases, with 20 bases separating them. CDR3: CASSKDRDTLLYEQYF. As DNA, the CDR3 is TGCGCCAGCAGCAAGGACCGGGACACTCTACTCTACGAGCAGTACTTC.

The J gene is TRBJ2-3, the V gene TRBV4-1; D unresolved. This CDR3 has 16 residues. V was cut by 5 bases and J by 3 bases, with 18 bases left in between. Germline V gene lookup returns CDR1 MGHRA and CDR2 YSYEKL. This CDR3 reads CASSRSLSLGTDTQYF. The DNA for the CDR3 is TGCGCCAGCAGCAGGTCCCTATCCCTAGGGACAGATACGCAGTATTTT.

The V call is TRBV7-3, the J call TRBJ2-1; either TRBD1 or TRBD2 may supply D (6 bases each). The V and J ends lost 2 bases and 7 bases respectively, with 15 bases between them. Germline V gene data show CDR1 as SGHTA and CDR2 as FQGTGA. The CDR3 covers 15 residues. DNA of the CDR3: TGTGCCAGCAGCTTAGGAGGGGGTTCAACGAATGAGCAGTTCTTC. Encoded protein: CASSLGGGSTNEQFF.

V usage is TRBV5-1 and J usage is TRBJ2-2, with 14 bases lining up with TRBD2. V lost 2 bases to trimming and J lost 5 bases; unmatched junction nucleotides: 8. Germline CDR1 is SGHRS and CDR2 is YFSETQ. The CDR3 is made up of 18 amino acids. CDR3 residues: CASSFNPGLAGVTGELFF. In nucleotides, the CDR3 is TGCGCCAGCAGCTTTAATCCGGGACTAGCGGGAGTTACCGGGGAGCTGTTTTTT.

The chain recombines TRBV19 with TRBJ1-5, with D possibly matching TRBD1 (5 bases). V gave up 10 bases and J gave up 2 bases, with 15 bases separating them. The CDR3 runs to 14 residues. Per germline, CDR1 LNHDA and CDR2 SQIVND (reference sequence). The chain's CDR3 is CATKPRGGNQPQHF. Here the CDR3 DNA reads TGTGCCACCAAACCGAGAGGGGGCAATCAGCCCCAGCATTTT.

This chain uses TRBV15 with TRBJ2-2; D is perhaps TRBD1 or TRBD2 (6 bases each). The CDR3 is made up of 15 amino acids. CDR1 is LNHNV, CDR2 YYDKDF, per germline (reference sequence). V lost 8 bases, J lost 5 bases, and 18 bases lay in between. CDR3 sequence: CATAGGGGRTGELFF. As DNA, the CDR3 is TGTGCCACCGCCGGAGGGGGAGGAAGAACCGGGGAGCTGTTTTTT.